This record concerns one T cell receptor beta chain sequence. TCRdb's copy holds only in-frame clones and misses some; the assay was immunoSEQ multiplex PCR. The sample holds approximately 1,500,000 clones; roughly 95% are singletons and the top ten take about 1%. The data were taken from a study of shared clonotypes between healthy human individuals. CDR1 and CDR2 from the germline V gene are SGHAT and FQNNGV. The CDR3 length is 16 residues. With V trimmed by 3 bases and J by 3 bases, 4 bases remained unmatched. The J gene is TRBJ1-4, the V gene TRBV11-2, with 10 bases lining up with TRBD1. Material for sequencing was naive CD4+ T cells sorted from blood. Described subset: CD45RA+ positively selected. The sequence came from a young man in good health. The CDR3 is CASSLGDRGSNEKLFF. The DNA for the CDR3 is TGTGCCAGCAGCTTGGGGGACAGGGGATCTAATGAAAAACTGTTTTTT.